This section outlines one T cell receptor (beta chain) sequence together with its context. Its target is not known. These data belong to a study of T cells in tuberculosis. Study-wide background: This South African cohort compared adolescents with or without latent tuberculosis against adults with active tuberculosis.

Study conclusions and caveats: GMM-specific TCRs were nearer to active tuberculosis alpha repertoires, suggesting expansion.

Germline values: CDR1 SNHLY, CDR2 FYNNEI. The V and J ends lost 6 bases and 2 bases, in that order; junction bases with no gene match: 13. The CDR3 spans 18 residues. Profiled with immunoSEQ multiplex PCR; TCRdb holds only in-frame clones, not every one. The sample records 25,000 to 35,000 clones, about 90% being singletons. This receptor was taken from a donor aged 10 to 29 with latent tuberculosis or without tuberculosis infection. The rearrangement joins TRBV2 to TRBJ1-5, with 10 bases fitting TRBD1. The specimen sequenced was PBMCs. CDR3 loop: CASSLMTGGAGRNQPQHF. Written as DNA, the CDR3 is TGTGCCAGCAGCTTGATGACAGGGGGCGCGGGACGCAATCAGCCCCAGCATTTT.